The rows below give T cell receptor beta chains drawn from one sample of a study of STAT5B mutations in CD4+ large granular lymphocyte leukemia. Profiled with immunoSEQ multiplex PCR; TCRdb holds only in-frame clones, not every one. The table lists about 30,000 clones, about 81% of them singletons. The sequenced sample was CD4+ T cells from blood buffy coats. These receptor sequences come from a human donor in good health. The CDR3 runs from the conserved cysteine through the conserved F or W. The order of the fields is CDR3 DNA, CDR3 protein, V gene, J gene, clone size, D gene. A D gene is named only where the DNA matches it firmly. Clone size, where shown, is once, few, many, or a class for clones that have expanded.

TGTGCCAGCAAAACTGGGGTCGAGAACACTGAAGCTTTCTTT,CASKTGVENTEAFF,TRBV2,TRBJ1-1,once,NA
TGTGCCCTCGAGGGGGGCGCGGGTTTCCCCCTCCACTTT,CALEGGAGFPLHF,TRBV30,TRBJ1-6,once,NA
TGTGCCATCAGCGGGGACGGCAACTATGGCTACACCTTC,CAISGDGNYGYTF,TRBV10-3,TRBJ1-2,NA,NA
TGTGCCAGCAGCGAGGGTTGGCAAGAGACCCAGTACTTC,CASSEGWQETQYF,TRBV6-1,TRBJ2-5,NA,NA
TGTGCCTGGAAGAATGAACTTGGGACAGGGGGTACTGGAGCAACAGATACGCAGTATTTT,CAWKNELGTGGTGATDTQYF,TRBV30,TRBJ2-3,NA,TRBD1
TGCGCCAGCAGCTTGGGGGAGAGACACGGCACAGATACGCAGTATTTT,CASSLGERHGTDTQYF,TRBV5-1,TRBJ2-3,NA,NA
TGTGCCAGTCGCCTAGTGAACACTGAAGCTTTCTTT,CASRLVNTEAFF,TRBV19,TRBJ1-1,NA,NA
TGTGCCAGCTCACCACCGCCGACAGGGGTTCCCTCTGGGGCCAACGTCCTGACTTTC,CASSPPPTGVPSGANVLTF,TRBV18,TRBJ2-6,NA,TRBD1
TGTGCCAGCAGCTTAGGGTCGGGGACAGCTACCATTGGCTACACCTTC,CASSLGSGTATIGYTF,TRBV7-9,TRBJ1-2,NA,TRBD1
TGTGCCAGCAGCTCAGATTCTAGCGGGAGAGGAAACGAGCAGTACTTC,CASSSDSSGRGNEQYF,TRBV5-4,TRBJ2-7,NA,TRBD2
TGCAGCATCGAGGACAGCGGCACTGAAGCTTTCTTT,CSIEDSGTEAFF,TRBV29-1,TRBJ1-1,few,NA
TGTGCCAGCAGTTTACAACTAGCGGGGACAGATACGCAGTATTTT,CASSLQLAGTDTQYF,TRBV28,TRBJ2-3,NA,TRBD2
TGTGCCTGGAACCGTCGGGGACAGGTCGCCTCTGAAGCTTTCTTT,CAWNRRGQVASEAFF,TRBV30,TRBJ1-1,few,TRBD1
TGTGCCAGCAGTGGGTACACTGAAGCTTTCTTT,CASSGYTEAFF,TRBV2,TRBJ1-1,NA,NA
TGCGCCAGCAGCCAAGCCAAGCGGGGGAAGTACAATGAGCAGTTCTTC,CASSQAKRGKYNEQFF,TRBV4-3,TRBJ2-1,NA,TRBD2
TGTGCCAGCAGCAAAGATGGAGGCTACAGGTCAATGAACACTGAAGCTTTCTTT,CASSKDGGYRSMNTEAFF,TRBV21-1,TRBJ1-1,NA,NA